This is a list of T cell receptor beta chains from one sample in a study of blood T cell repertoires in COVID-19. TCRdb's copy holds only in-frame clones and misses some; the assay was immunoSEQ multiplex PCR. The sample includes about 55,000 clones, over 75% of them seen just once. The specimen was peripheral blood. The source is a human donor in a cohort sampled during active COVID-19. Each CDR3 is given with its conserved first and last residue. D genes are given only for firm matches. Some rows mark clone size as missing; the rest say once, few, many or name a class of expanded clone.

TRBV29-1	TRBD1	TRBJ2-7	.	CSALNRGAYEQYF	TGCAGCGCTCTCAACAGGGGGGCCTACGAGCAGTACTTC
TRBV5-1	TRBD2	TRBJ2-2	.	CASSLALADSTGELFF	TGCGCCAGCAGCTTGGCCCTAGCGGACTCGACCGGGGAGCTGTTTTTT
TRBV28	.	TRBJ1-4	.	CASSLLKEKLFF	TGTGCCAGCAGTTTACTAAAAGAAAAACTGTTTTTT
TRBV19	.	TRBJ2-5	.	CASSTQTGLQETQYF	TGTGCCAGTAGTACCCAGACAGGCCTCCAAGAGACCCAGTACTTC
TRBV7-2	.	TRBJ2-5	.	CASSLAHGEETQYF	TGTGCCAGCAGCTTAGCGCACGGAGAAGAGACCCAGTACTTC
TRBV9	TRBD2	TRBJ2-2	.	CASSVGGRTGTGELFF	TGTGCCAGCAGCGTAGGCGGGAGGACGGGCACCGGGGAGCTGTTTTTT
TRBV27	.	TRBJ1-4	.	CASSFLGASEELFF	TGTGCCAGCAGTTTTTTAGGGGCCTCCGAAGAACTGTTTTTT
TRBV5-6	.	TRBJ2-7	once	CASSGGTGSSYEQYF	TGTGCCAGCAGCGGAGGGACTGGTAGCTCCTACGAGCAGTACTTC
TRBV2	.	TRBJ2-5	.	CASSQVGETQYF	TGTGCCAGCAGTCAAGTCGGAGAGACCCAGTACTTC
TRBV28	.	TRBJ1-2	.	CASSFGGLSNYGYTF	TGTGCCAGCAGTTTCGGGGGGCTATCTAACTATGGCTACACCTTC
TRBV9	TRBD1	TRBJ2-2	.	CASSVVGQGRTGELFF	TGTGCCAGCAGCGTAGTAGGACAGGGAAGGACCGGGGAGCTGTTTTTT
TRBV7-2	.	TRBJ2-2	.	CASSLAYLRTGELFF	TGTGCCAGCAGCTTAGCCTACCTGAGGACCGGGGAGCTGTTTTTT
TRBV6-5	.	TRBJ2-3	.	CASSYTGFGTDTQYF	TGTGCCAGCAGTTACACAGGGTTCGGCACAGATACGCAGTATTTT
TRBV28	TRBD2	TRBJ2-7	few	CASSLIWREQYEQYF	TGTGCCAGCAGTTTAATCTGGCGGGAGCAATACGAGCAGTACTTC
TRBV5-1	.	TRBJ2-4	.	CASREEGLGKNIQYF	TGCGCCAGCAGAGAGGAGGGCCTCGGCAAAAACATTCAGTACTTC
TRBV3-1/TRBV3-2	.	TRBJ1-1	.	CASSRTGAGLYTEAFF	TGTGCCAGCAGCCGAACCGGGGCGGGGTTGTACACTGAAGCTTTCTTT
TRBV28	TRBD1	TRBJ1-1	.	CASSFVGTGGRTEAFF	TGTGCCAGCAGTTTCGTCGGGACAGGGGGGCGGACTGAAGCTTTCTTT
TRBV10-3	.	TRBJ2-1	few	CAISESEGGVQFF	TGTGCCATCAGTGAGTCGGAGGGTGGGGTGCAGTTCTTC
TRBV5-6	.	TRBJ1-2	.	CASSLKRGSANYGYTF	TGTGCCAGCAGCTTGAAAAGAGGCTCGGCTAACTATGGCTACACCTTC
TRBV27	TRBD1	TRBJ2-3	.	CASSPGTGNPADTQYF	TGTGCCAGCAGTCCCGGGACAGGGAATCCCGCAGATACGCAGTATTTT
TRBV30	TRBD1	TRBJ1-2	.	CAWSPTGNYGYTF	TGTGCCTGGAGTCCGACAGGGAACTATGGCTACACCTTC
TRBV9	TRBD1	TRBJ2-7	.	CASSVGQGAGYEQYF	TGTGCCAGCAGCGTAGGACAGGGGGCGGGGTACGAGCAGTACTTC
TRBV30	.	TRBJ2-1	.	CAWSDLVSNEQFF	TGTGCCTGGAGTGATTTAGTTTCCAATGAGCAGTTCTTC
TRBV5-1	.	TRBJ2-3	large	CASPGDWSTDTQYF	TGCGCCAGCCCTGGAGACTGGAGCACAGATACGCAGTATTTT
TRBV28	.	TRBJ2-7	few	CASSPRFPGAEQYF	TGTGCCAGCAGCCCTCGCTTTCCAGGCGCCGAGCAGTACTTC